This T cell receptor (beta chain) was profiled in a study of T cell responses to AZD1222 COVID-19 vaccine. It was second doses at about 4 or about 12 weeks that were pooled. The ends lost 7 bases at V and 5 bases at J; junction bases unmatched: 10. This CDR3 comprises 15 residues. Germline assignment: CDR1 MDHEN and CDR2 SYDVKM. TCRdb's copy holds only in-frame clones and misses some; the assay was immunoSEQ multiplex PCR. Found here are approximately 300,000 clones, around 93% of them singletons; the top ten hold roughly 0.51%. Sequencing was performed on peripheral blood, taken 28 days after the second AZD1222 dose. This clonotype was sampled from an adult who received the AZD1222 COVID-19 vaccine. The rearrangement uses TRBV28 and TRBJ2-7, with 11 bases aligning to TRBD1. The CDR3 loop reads CASNIPGQGGDEQYF. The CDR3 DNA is TGTGCCAGCAACATCCCGGGACAGGGGGGGGACGAGCAGTACTTC.